A selection of T cell receptor beta chains follows, all from one sample in a study of CD8+ T cells in alopecia areata. Sequencing used immunoSEQ multiplex PCR; TCRdb keeps in-frame clones, though not all of them. The profile shows approximately 170,000 clones, 50% to 60% of them singletons. Sequencing used CD4+ T cells sorted from blood, obtained at week 4, from a patient treated with tofacitinib. Every receptor here comes from a human donor with alopecia areata. The CDR3 runs from the conserved cysteine through the conserved F or W. A D gene is named only where the DNA matches it firmly. Clone sizes are given selectively: once, few, many, or a class where the clone is expanded.

D gene,clone size,J gene,V gene,CDR3 protein,CDR3 DNA
.,.,TRBJ2-7,TRBV19,CASSMVTGSYEQYF,TGTGCCAGTAGTATGGTGACAGGATCCTACGAGCAGTACTTC
TRBD1,.,TRBJ2-2,TRBV27,CASRRWDSRDTGELFF,TGTGCCAGCAGAAGGTGGGACAGCAGGGACACCGGGGAGCTGTTTTTT
TRBD2,.,TRBJ2-5,TRBV7-2,CASSLGLAGDGTQYF,TGTGCCAGCAGCTTGGGACTAGCGGGAGACGGGACCCAGTACTTC
TRBD1,few,TRBJ2-3,TRBV29-1,CSAPAGTGGFTDTQYF,TGCAGCGCTCCTGCGGGGACAGGGGGTTTCACAGATACGCAGTATTTT
TRBD2,.,TRBJ2-5,TRBV5-4,CASSWRKAGGRETQYF,TGTGCCAGCAGCTGGCGGAAGGCGGGAGGACGGGAGACCCAGTACTTC
.,.,TRBJ2-4,TRBV5-4,CASSFQGTKNIQYF,TGTGCCAGCAGCTTTCAGGGTACCAAAAACATTCAGTACTTC
.,few,TRBJ2-2,TRBV14,CASSQGASRNTGELFF,TGTGCCAGCAGCCAGGGGGCCTCGAGAAACACCGGGGAGCTGTTTTTT
.,.,TRBJ2-1,TRBV18,CASSPPSRSYNEQFF,TGTGCCAGCTCACCACCATCACGCTCCTACAATGAGCAGTTCTTC
.,.,TRBJ1-2,TRBV10-3,CATSQGLGYTF,TGTGCCACTTCACAGGGTCTAGGCTACACCTTC
TRBD2,few,TRBJ2-3,TRBV2,CASSEVPTSGVLTDTQYF,TGTGCCAGCAGTGAAGTTCCGACCAGCGGGGTCCTCACAGATACGCAGTATTTT
.,once,TRBJ2-6,TRBV30,CAWKGANVLTF,TGTGCCTGGAAGGGGGCCAACGTCCTGACTTTC
.,.,TRBJ2-2,TRBV19,CASSISRTGELFF,TGTGCCAGTAGTATTTCTAGAACCGGGGAGCTGTTTTTT
TRBD1,.,TRBJ1-1,TRBV19,CASRKQGMNTEAFF,TGTGCCAGTAGAAAACAGGGGATGAACACTGAAGCTTTCTTT
TRBD2,.,TRBJ2-7,TRBV5-1,CASSTAGGRVEYEQYF,TGCGCCAGCAGTACCGCCGGCGGGAGGGTCGAGTACGAGCAGTACTTC
.,.,TRBJ2-5,TRBV29-1,CSVVGGTQETQYF,TGCAGCGTTGTTGGCGGGACCCAAGAGACCCAGTACTTC
.,few,TRBJ1-1,TRBV29-1,CSVEAGTGTEAFF,TGCAGCGTTGAAGCAGGGACGGGAACTGAAGCTTTCTTT
.,.,TRBJ2-3,TRBV6-5,CASSGASSTDTQYF,TGTGCCAGCAGTGGGGCTTCTAGCACAGATACGCAGTATTTT
.,.,TRBJ2-2,TRBV6-5,CASSYSATFGELFF,TGTGCCAGCAGTTACTCAGCCACCTTCGGGGAGCTGTTTTTT
.,.,TRBJ1-1,TRBV30,CAWSVLMGEAFF,TGTGCCTGGAGTGTACTAATGGGAGAAGCTTTCTTT
.,.,TRBJ1-2,TRBV23-1,CASRTGCSSYGYTF,TGCGCCAGCAGGACGGGCTGCTCCTCATATGGCTACACCTTC
TRBD1,.,TRBJ1-2,TRBV30,CAWRRQGGGYTF,TGTGCCTGGAGGAGACAGGGCGGTGGCTACACCTTC
.,.,TRBJ2-3,TRBV15,CATSRVRLSLSTDTQYF,TGTGCCACCAGCAGAGTACGACTTTCCCTAAGCACAGATACGCAGTATTTT
.,.,TRBJ1-5,TRBV5-5,CASSLQGAPGGQPQHF,TGTGCCAGCAGCTTGCAGGGAGCCCCGGGGGGTCAGCCCCAGCATTTT
TRBD2,.,TRBJ2-7,TRBV29-1,CSAKSGRAYEQYF,TGCAGCGCCAAAAGCGGGAGAGCCTACGAGCAGTACTTC
.,.,TRBJ2-3,TRBV20-1,CSAKKNTQYF,TGCAGTGCTAAGAAGAATACGCAGTATTTT
.,.,TRBJ2-6,TRBV7-6,CASSPRSGANVLTF,TGTGCCAGCAGCCCCCGCTCTGGGGCCAACGTCCTGACTTTC
.,.,TRBJ1-3,TRBV6-5,CASSYSRVLSGNTIYF,TGTGCCAGCAGTTACTCGAGGGTCCTCTCTGGAAACACCATATATTTT
.,few,TRBJ1-5,TRBV7-2,CASSLLSNQPQHF,TGTGCCAGCAGCTTACTTAGCAATCAGCCCCAGCATTTT
TRBD1,.,TRBJ1-1,TRBV30,CAWTGGHTEAFF,TGTGCCTGGACAGGGGGGCACACTGAAGCTTTCTTT
.,.,TRBJ1-1,TRBV30,CAWTSDETEAFF,TGTGCCTGGACTTCGGATGAGACTGAAGCTTTCTTT
.,.,TRBJ2-5,TRBV5-6,CASSLLTETQYF,TGTGCCAGCAGCCTTCTTACAGAGACCCAGTACTTC
.,.,TRBJ2-1,TRBV29-1,CSLVGAWDNEQFF,TGCAGCCTAGTCGGGGCATGGGACAATGAGCAGTTCTTC
TRBD1,.,TRBJ2-6,TRBV7-9,CASTGGTGNPLSGANVLTF,TGTGCCAGCACCGGTGGGACAGGGAATCCCCTATCTGGGGCCAACGTCCTGACTTTC
.,.,TRBJ2-7,TRBV6-1,CASSEDWSREQYF,TGTGCCAGCAGTGAAGATTGGTCCCGCGAGCAGTACTTC
TRBD1,.,TRBJ2-3,TRBV29-1,CSVETGGSDTQYF,TGCAGCGTTGAAACAGGGGGGTCAGATACGCAGTATTTT
TRBD1,.,TRBJ2-3,TRBV7-8,CASSVLQGAWSGDTQYF,TGTGCCAGCAGCGTCCTACAGGGGGCATGGTCCGGGGATACGCAGTATTTT
.,.,TRBJ1-2,TRBV6-5,CASTYVQGVGGYTF,TGTGCCAGCACTTACGTACAGGGTGTAGGTGGCTACACCTTC
.,many,TRBJ2-2,TRBV5-1,CASSLQAGSTGELFF,TGCGCCAGCAGCTTGCAAGCAGGGTCGACCGGGGAGCTGTTTTTT
.,few,TRBJ2-1,TRBV7-9,CASSFRVEQFF,TGTGCCAGCAGCTTTCGGGTCGAGCAGTTCTTC
.,.,TRBJ2-7,TRBV28,CASSPLGGTYEQYF,TGTGCCAGCAGTCCGTTAGGGGGAACCTACGAGCAGTACTTC
.,.,TRBJ2-7,TRBV30,CAWGTAGPDEQYF,TGTGCCTGGGGGACCGCTGGACCGGACGAGCAGTACTTC
.,few,TRBJ2-5,TRBV29-1,CSVIFSMQTQYF,TGCAGCGTTATCTTTAGCATGCAGACCCAGTACTTC
.,.,TRBJ2-1,TRBV5-1,CASGTRSASNEQFF,TGCGCCAGCGGAACCCGCAGCGCCAGCAATGAGCAGTTCTTC
.,.,TRBJ1-5,TRBV29-1,CSVAALDPNQPQHF,TGCAGCGTTGCCGCCTTGGACCCTAATCAGCCCCAGCATTTT